The clone carrying this T cell receptor beta chain has only one observation. Its antigen remains unidentified. The authors prepared the TCRbeta library with unique molecular identifiers. TCRdb reprocessed the PCR reads with MiXCR, giving one entry per CDR3 protein. The top ten clones hold roughly 15% of a sample with around 94,000 distinct CDR3 sequences, approximately 8% of them seen once. The sample originates from a study of T-cell reconstitution after alpha-beta-depleted transplantation in children. Study outcomes and limitations: Some patients' high day-60 TCRbeta diversity was traced to surviving recipient T cells and thymic progenitors. Two months or so post-transplant, alpha-beta T cells reportedly derived from several hundred expanded graft clones. T-cell counts and diversity were attributed mostly to newly produced T cells one year after transplant.

Germline V gene lookup returns CDR1 SGHVS and CDR2 FQNEAQ. This CDR3 is built from 16 residues. V lost 5 bases, J lost 0 bases, and 7 bases stayed unmatched. The TCR originated in a boy younger than 10 with acute lymphoblastic leukemia, due to receive a stem cell transplant. This chain connects TRBV7-8 to TRBJ1-3, with TRBD1 identical over 7 bases. Specimen: PBMCs, collected before TCRalphabeta/CD19-depleted stem cell transplant. The CDR3 sequence is CASSKPQGISGNTIYF. CDR3 DNA: TGTGCCAGCAGCAAACCACAGGGGATCTCTGGAAACACCATATATTTT.